What follows is one T cell receptor beta chain and its context. Only a few counts were recorded for this clonotype. Its antigen is unknown. No much larger clonotype is one base removed from it; base qualities were not supplied. The source of the sample is a study of T-cell reconstitution after alpha-beta-depleted transplantation in children (TCRdb year 2016). Concerning the study at large: Using TCR repertoire profiling, the study followed T-cell immune reconstitution in a quantitative way in children after TCRalphabeta/CD19-depleted allogeneic hematopoietic cell transplantation.

In the paper's terms, the treatment or condition label means: allogeneic hematopoietic cell transplantation with graft depleted of TCRalphabeta T cells and CD19 B cells. The children who served as transplant recipients had been given grafts of TCRalphabeta/CD19-depleted allogeneic hematopoietic cells. Libraries were built with PCR. Sequencing relied on an Illumina HiSeq 2500. Molecular barcoding was employed in the preparation of TCR libraries, with unique molecular identifiers being used to normalize TCRbeta repertoire quantification. In TCRdb, the public reads were trimmed at Q25 with fastp and aligned with MiXCR, with productive beta chains retained. One record per CDR3 amino acid sequence lists the most common genes and DNA. This sample holds 77,000 or so distinct CDR3 sequences; roughly 18% were observed only once. Clones ranked in the top ten supply 45% to 55% of the sample. V and J are truncated by 2 bases and 1 base respectively, leaving an intervening sequence of 11 bases. The CDR3 contains 15 residues, cysteine and phenylalanine counted. The retained sequence is limited to the CDR3, 45 bases, with the frame set at the first base.

Study-wide findings and limitations: In some patients, high TCRbeta diversity at day 60 was attributed to recipient T cells and intrathymic progenitors that had survived conditioning. The frequencies of hyperexpanded clones fell over the following months, and after one year, T-cell counts and TCRbeta diversity were mostly attributed to newly produced T cells. The apparently early recovery of alphabetaT-cell counts about two months after transplant reportedly depended on only several hundred rapidly expanded clones that came from non-depleted graft cells.

Sample: PBMCs, mostly from graft donor cells, taken 360 days after TCRalphabeta/CD19-depleted stem cell transplant. The V and J genes are TRBV12-3 or TRBV12-4 and TRBJ1-1, with no confident D gene call. The origin of this receptor is a male patient between 2 and 10 years old who had a stem cell transplant for acute lymphoblastic leukemia, so the T cells may come from the graft donor. In nucleotides, the sequence is TGTGCCAGCAGTTTAAAACACCTTGCGAACACTGAAGCTTTCTTT. Its coded protein is CASSLKHLANTEAFF.